What follows is one T cell receptor beta chain and its context. Other nucleotide sequences from this sample produce the same CDR3. This sample was included in a study of blood T cell repertoires in COVID-19. For the study at large: Specimens from acute and convalescent COVID-19 originated in the United States, Italy and Spain. Nucleic acid was either cDNA or gDNA, and it came from T cells, B-cell-depleted T cells, or PBMCs.

Per the original methods: It was from reference gene primer amplification that nucleated cell counts were estimated. Assay: immunoSEQ multiplex PCR; the TCRdb copy retains only in-frame clones and omits some. That table is the source of V, J and clone size, and D and trimming were worked out from the DNA. The sample shows about 180,000 clones, roughly nine tenths of them seen only once. Germline V gene sequence: CDR1 MDHEN, CDR2 SYDVKM. The CDR3 is made up of 14 amino acids. V shed 4 bases and J shed 2 bases, with 8 bases lying between them. The clonotype originates from a man in his 70s with active or convalescent COVID-19. Sequenced sample: peripheral blood. This rearrangement joins TRBV28 to TRBJ1-4, with a weak D call TRBD1 (5 bases). The CDR3 reads CASSSPGTNEKLFF. CDR3 coding DNA: TGTGCCAGCAGTTCCCCAGGGACTAATGAAAAACTGTTTTTT.